The present entry profiles one T cell receptor (beta chain) with its context. This clone was observed many times. Its antigen is unknown. Base qualities were left out, and no much larger clone turns up one base away. This record comes from a study of T cells after posttransplantation cyclophosphamide (dated by TCRdb to 2016 to 2017). About the investigation overall: T cell repertoire reconstitution was tracked by TRB sequencing after myeloablative bone marrow transplantation in which posttransplantation cyclophosphamide was used as GVHD prophylaxis. Antigen receptor sequencing was done on samples from some 40 PTCy-treated patients and from 15 to 20 related bone marrow donors of those patients. TRB sequencing was performed on blood from all 35 or so PTCy patients with 1-year posttransplant specimens. In 3 patients, up to about 3 additional blood samples taken between 2 and 5.2 years after transplant also underwent TRB sequencing, as did pretransplant blood from a handful of patients. Because TRA and TRB clonality were tightly correlated in 9 samples, subsequent TCR analyses were focused on TRB only. Public TRB sequences were compared against a database of over 3,600 sequences linked to responses to pathogens, tumor antigens, self-antigens and alloantigens.

On the day of marrow donation, related bone marrow donors gave peripheral blood samples. Peripheral blood and bone marrow mononuclear cells were isolated by Ficoll-Hypaque density centrifugation and cryopreserved. Genomic DNA was the input for TRB sequencing, which was run either with the immunoSEQ assay at survey resolution or with the hsTCRB kit. For the original study's pipeline: The immunoSEQ software handled initial read processing, and the LymphoSeq R package was used for repertoire analyses. Clonality was calculated as 1 minus normalized Shannon entropy, and the Gini coefficient was also calculated for each TRB dataset. To infer phenotypes in unsorted samples, TRB sequences from sorted subsets of the recipient or donor were mapped onto the unsorted samples of the same recipient. TCRdb took over this immuneACCESS table, retaining in-frame rearrangements with V and J assigned. Such tables are incomplete; in checked studies, under half of the missing clones stem from an unresolved V gene, and the remainder is unexplained. D and trimming come from the DNA, and the V and J calls and clone size come from that table. The sample has about 38,000 clones on record, with no singletons. Around 2.5% of the sample rests with the top ten.

What the authors observed across the whole study: At 1-2 months, donor-recipient similarity was low but rose over the first year, and the later blood repertoires were often dominated by donor CD8+ memory clones. The TRB repertoires of T cells infiltrating skin or GI tract showed only limited overlap with the TRB repertoires of T cells in blood. Across 45 patients, recipient CMV seropositivity and CMV reactivation were highly associated with TRB clonality; PTCy diversity was similar to CNI/methotrexate controls.

The CDR3 starts with the cysteine, ends with the phenylalanine, and has 14 residues. The only DNA kept is the CDR3, 42 bases in frame from the first base. The germline V gene encodes CDR1 MNHEY and CDR2 SVGAGI. The junction carries 9 bases between V and J, which are trimmed by 0 bases and 4 bases respectively. The chain is made from TRBV6-5 and TRBJ1-1, with the D gene too uncertain to name. This clonotype originated in a man aged 50 to 59 in good health, CMV-negative, and a related stem cell transplant donor. Material: PBMCs. The DNA is as follows: TGTGCCAGCAGTTACTCGGGAGGGAGCACTGAAGCTTTCTTT. Its protein product is CASSYSGGSTEAFF.